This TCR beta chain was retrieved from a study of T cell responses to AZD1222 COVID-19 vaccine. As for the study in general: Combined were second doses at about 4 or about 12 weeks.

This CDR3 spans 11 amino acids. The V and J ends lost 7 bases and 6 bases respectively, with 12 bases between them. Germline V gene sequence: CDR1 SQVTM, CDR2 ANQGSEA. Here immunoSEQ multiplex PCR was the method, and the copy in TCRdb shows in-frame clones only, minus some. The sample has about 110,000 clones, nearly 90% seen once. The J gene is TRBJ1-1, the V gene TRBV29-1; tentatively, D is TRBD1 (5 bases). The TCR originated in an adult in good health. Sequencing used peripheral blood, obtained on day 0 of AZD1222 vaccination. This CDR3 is CSGGMTAEAFF. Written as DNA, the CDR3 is TGCAGCGGCGGGATGACAGCTGAAGCTTTCTTT.